This TCR beta chain was documented in a study of vaccination and CD4 T cells after COVID-19. Study at large: Stimuli were overlapping spike peptide pools of SARS-CoV-2 and three common cold coronaviruses (HCoV-NL63, HCoV-OC43, HCoV-229E).

Note on this clonotype: Its specificity is not known.

Trimming at V came to 4 bases and at J to 2 bases, leaving 13 bases not matched to a gene. The CDR3 has 17 amino acids. Germline CDR1 reads MNHEY; CDR2 reads SVGAGI. This sample's treatment: roughly 11-day PBMC culture with coronavirus spike peptide pools or control peptides (ViraFEST assay). Via ViraFEST, peptide pools expanded antigen-specific T cells before TCR sequencing. Cell culture was performed with 2 million or so PBMCs per well in the presence of approximately 10 IU/ml IL-2 and 10 ug/ml peptide pools. Cultured CD4+ T cell DNA underwent sequencing with the Oncomine TCR Beta short-read assay. TCRdb redid the calling of the PCR reads with MiXCR, one entry per CDR3 protein. The sample consists of 15,000 or so distinct CDR3 sequences, less than 65% of them appearing once.

The chain couples TRBV6-5 to TRBJ2-7; 8 bases are a match to TRBD2. The sequence was obtained from a human donor with COVID-19. The source was cultured CD4+ T cells from blood, collected after SARS-CoV-2 vaccination. In DNA, the CDR3 is TGTGCCAGCAGTTCATTAGGGTCGGGACTAGGGACCTACGAGCAGTACTTC. This translates into CASSSLGSGLGTYEQYF.